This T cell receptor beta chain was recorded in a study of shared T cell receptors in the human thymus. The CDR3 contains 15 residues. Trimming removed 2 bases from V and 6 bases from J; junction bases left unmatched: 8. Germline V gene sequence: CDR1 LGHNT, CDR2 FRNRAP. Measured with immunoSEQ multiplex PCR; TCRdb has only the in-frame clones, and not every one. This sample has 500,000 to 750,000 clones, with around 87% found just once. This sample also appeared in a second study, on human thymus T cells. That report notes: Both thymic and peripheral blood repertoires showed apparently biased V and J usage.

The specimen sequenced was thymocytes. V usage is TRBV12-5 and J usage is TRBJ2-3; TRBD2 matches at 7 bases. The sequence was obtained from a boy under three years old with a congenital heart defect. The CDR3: CASGLSAGLGDTQYF. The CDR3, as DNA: TGTGCTAGTGGTTTGTCAGCGGGGCTCGGGGATACGCAGTATTTT.